A selection of T cell receptor beta chains follows, all from one sample in a study of T cells in Graves' hyperthyroidism and ophthalmopathy. TCRdb re-derived calls from the multiplex PCR reads in MiXCR, one entry per CDR3 protein. Among more than 350,000 distinct CDR3 sequences listed, about 15% were seen once. Sequencing was done on a sample of blood. Source of these receptors: a woman in her twenties or thirties with Graves' hyperthyroidism. The CDR3 runs from the conserved cysteine through the conserved F or W. The D gene is left open where the match is weak. A row's size may be missing; if present it is once, few, many or a size class.

v_call	d_call	j_call	clone_size	cdr3_aa	cdr3_nt
TRBV3-1	NA	TRBJ2-5	many	CASTGPDSPTQYF	TGTGCCAGCACGGGGCCCGACTCCCCGACCCAGTACTTC
TRBV28	NA	TRBJ1-2	many	CASSSPPRMVGDGYTF	TGTGCCAGCAGTTCCCCCCCTCGGATGGTGGGGGATGGCTACACCTTC
TRBV12-3/TRBV12-4	NA	TRBJ1-2	many	CASSLAQGNYGYTF	TGTGCCAGCAGTTTAGCCCAGGGGAACTATGGCTACACCTTC
TRBV25-1	NA	TRBJ1-1	NA	CASSESGGVITEAFF	TGTGCCAGCAGTGAATCGGGGGGGGTCATTACTGAAGCTTTCTTT
TRBV5-4	NA	TRBJ2-7	NA	CASSLEPSATLREQYF	TGTGCCAGCAGCTTGGAACCTAGCGCGACCCTCCGGGAGCAGTACTTC
TRBV6-1	NA	TRBJ2-3	many	CASRQGTQTQYF	TGTGCCAGCAGACAAGGGACACAGACGCAGTATTTT
TRBV3-1	NA	TRBJ2-1	many	CASSNTGPEQFF	TGTGCCAGCAGCAATACAGGGCCTGAGCAGTTCTTC
TRBV19	TRBD1	TRBJ1-5	NA	CASTPGTGGQPQHF	TGTGCCAGTACCCCAGGGACAGGGGGCCAGCCCCAGCATTTT
TRBV7-2	TRBD2	TRBJ2-4	NA	CASSPGGGGLAKNIQYF	TGTGCCAGCAGCCCGGGGGGGGGCGGGCTAGCCAAAAACATTCAGTACTTC
TRBV6-2/TRBV6-3	TRBD2	TRBJ2-2	many	CASSPGLAGTGELFF	TGTGCCAGCAGTCCCGGACTAGCGGGAACCGGGGAGCTGTTTTTT
TRBV3-1	TRBD2	TRBJ2-2	many	CASRGLTSGSIWYTGELFF	TGTGCCAGCAGGGGCCTGACTAGCGGGAGTATATGGTACACCGGGGAGCTGTTTTTT
TRBV18	NA	TRBJ1-5	many	CASSSDGLNQPQHF	TGTGCCAGCTCATCGGACGGGCTCAATCAGCCCCAGCATTTT
TRBV9	TRBD2	TRBJ2-2	NA	CASSVSGRALDGELFF	TGTGCCAGCAGCGTTAGCGGGAGGGCCCTCGACGGGGAGCTGTTTTTT
TRBV29-1	NA	TRBJ1-2	few	CSVGSRTNTNYGYTF	TGCAGCGTTGGATCTCGGACAAATACTAACTATGGCTACACCTTC
TRBV5-5	NA	TRBJ1-2	few	CASSLAGGQGYGYTF	TGTGCCAGCAGCTTGGCGGGGGGTCAGGGATATGGCTACACCTTC
TRBV2	NA	TRBJ1-2	many	CASSVMNYGYTF	TGTGCGAGCAGCGTAATGAACTATGGCTACACCTTC
TRBV6-6	NA	TRBJ2-5	many	CASSYSQGLQETQYF	TGTGCCAGCAGTTATTCCCAGGGCCTACAAGAGACCCAGTACTTC
TRBV12-3/TRBV12-4	NA	TRBJ2-7	many	CASSFQGWEQYF	TGTGCCAGCAGTTTTCAGGGCTGGGAGCAGTACTTC
TRBV30	TRBD2	TRBJ2-7	NA	CAWSDRTSGYEQYF	TGTGCCTGGAGTGACCGGACTAGCGGCTACGAGCAGTACTTC
TRBV7-9	NA	TRBJ1-5	many	CASSLEGGEPQHF	TGTGCCAGCAGCTTAGAGGGTGGGGAGCCCCAGCATTTT
TRBV7-8	TRBD1	TRBJ1-5	NA	CATGGTGAQPQHF	TGTGCCACGGGCGGGACAGGTGCTCAGCCCCAGCATTTT
TRBV6-1	NA	TRBJ2-5	few	CASRETGRETQYF	TGTGCCAGCAGGGAGACAGGGAGGGAGACCCAGTACTTC
TRBV6-4	NA	TRBJ1-5	few	CASSRDPNQPQHF	TGTGCCAGCAGCCGGGACCCCAATCAGCCCCAGCATTTT
TRBV6-1	NA	TRBJ1-3	few	CASRRNRDPEQGSGNTIYF	TGTGCCAGCAGAAGAAACCGGGACCCCGAGCAAGGCTCTGGAAACACCATATATTTT
TRBV9	TRBD2	TRBJ2-1	NA	CASSVQAGVYNEQFF	TGTGCCAGCAGCGTCCAAGCGGGAGTGTACAATGAGCAGTTCTTC
TRBV3-1	NA	TRBJ2-3	many	CASSQGGDTQYF	TGTGCCAGCAGCCAAGGGGGGGATACGCAGTATTTT
TRBV25-1	TRBD1	TRBJ2-7	NA	CASSGIQGAPSYEQYF	TGTGCCAGCAGTGGCATTCAGGGGGCCCCCTCCTACGAGCAGTACTTC
TRBV27	NA	TRBJ2-5	many	CASSLWGTRGETQYF	TGTGCCAGCAGTTTATGGGGGACGCGGGGTGAGACCCAGTACTTC
TRBV30	NA	TRBJ2-7	many	CAWSVGGSYEQYF	TGTGCCTGGAGTGTAGGGGGGTCCTACGAGCAGTACTTC
TRBV14	TRBD2	TRBJ2-2	few	CASSLLAGFTGELFF	TGTGCCAGCAGCTTGCTAGCGGGATTCACCGGGGAGCTGTTTTTT
TRBV7-9	NA	TRBJ1-2	many	CASSLQGDYGYTF	TGTGCCAGCAGCTTACAGGGAGACTATGGCTACACCTTC
TRBV5-4	TRBD1	TRBJ2-7	NA	CASSQDRGSYEQYF	TGTGCCAGCAGTCAGGACAGGGGCTCCTACGAGCAGTACTTC
TRBV19	NA	TRBJ2-1	many	CASSILERDNNEQFF	TGTGCCAGTAGTATATTGGAGCGGGACAACAATGAGCAGTTCTTC
TRBV20-1	TRBD2	TRBJ2-7	NA	CSAEGLAESYEQYF	TGCAGTGCTGAAGGACTAGCGGAGAGTTACGAGCAGTACTTC
TRBV7-8	TRBD1	TRBJ1-2	many	CASSLLPGQASNYGYTF	TGTGCCAGCAGCCTCTTACCGGGACAGGCCTCTAACTATGGCTACACCTTC
TRBV12-3/TRBV12-4	NA	TRBJ1-5	NA	CASSSGTLSNQPQHF	TGTGCCAGCAGTTCCGGGACATTAAGCAATCAGCCCCAGCATTTT
TRBV18	NA	TRBJ2-5	many	CASSPNWAAVQETQYF	TGTGCCAGCTCACCAAATTGGGCAGCAGTACAAGAGACCCAGTACTTC
TRBV28	NA	TRBJ2-5	many	CASTSNDEQETQYF	TGTGCCAGCACTAGCAACGACGAACAAGAGACCCAGTACTTC
TRBV18	NA	TRBJ2-4	many	CASSPPGGAKNIQYF	TGTGCCAGCTCACCACCGGGAGGAGCCAAAAACATTCAGTACTTC
TRBV20-1	NA	TRBJ2-7	few	CSASPTGFEQYF	TGCAGTGCTAGCCCCACGGGCTTCGAGCAGTACTTC
TRBV6-1	TRBD2	TRBJ2-1	many	CASKTSKGEQFF	TGTGCCAGCAAGACTAGCAAGGGTGAGCAGTTCTTC
TRBV20-1	TRBD2	TRBJ2-5	many	CSAPRLAGGPDQETQYF	TGCAGTGCTCCTCGACTAGCGGGAGGGCCGGACCAAGAGACCCAGTACTTC
TRBV27	NA	TRBJ2-6	NA	CASKGGHGANVLTF	TGTGCCAGCAAGGGGGGGCACGGGGCCAACGTCCTGACTTTC
TRBV7-3	TRBD1	TRBJ2-1	NA	CASSLTGGSGNEQFF	TGTGCCAGCAGCTTAACAGGGGGCTCGGGAAATGAGCAGTTCTTC
TRBV7-9	TRBD1	TRBJ2-2	many	CASSLMGQVITGELFF	TGTGCCAGCAGCTTAATGGGACAGGTGATCACCGGGGAGCTGTTTTTT
TRBV12-3/TRBV12-4	TRBD1	TRBJ2-1	many	CASSWGQSQFF	TGTGCCAGCAGTTGGGGACAGTCTCAGTTCTTC
TRBV27	NA	TRBJ2-1	many	CASSSVVYNEQFF	TGTGCCAGCAGTTCGGTAGTTTACAATGAGCAGTTCTTC
TRBV4-1	NA	TRBJ2-3	NA	CASSQNQDTQYF	TGCGCCAGCAGCCAAAATCAAGATACGCAGTATTTT
TRBV11-1	NA	TRBJ2-1	few	CASSTRDPDNEQFF	TGTGCCAGCAGCACCCGGGACCCAGACAATGAGCAGTTCTTC